Presented here are 20 T cell receptor beta chains from one specimen sequenced in a study of T-cell memory formation after mild COVID-19. TCRdb passed the 5' RACE reads through MiXCR, listing each CDR3 protein once. The sample shows 200,000 to 250,000 distinct CDR3 sequences, approximately 10% of them seen only once. The sequenced sample was PBMCs or a T cell subset sorted from them (not recorded which). The receptors come from a man aged 18 to 29 who had mild COVID-19 (a few samples of this study predate the infection). Cell type and time point are not known.

J is TRBJ1-5 and V is TRBV12-3 or TRBV12-4; D not certain. The CDR3 contains 15 residues. With 4 bases removed from V and 5 bases from J, the gap between germline ends came to 15 bases. CDR3 protein: CASSSGRLPDQPQHF. The CDR3 DNA is TGTGCCAGCAGTTCGGGCCGACTCCCTGATCAGCCCCAGCATTTT.

This clonotype was counted between two and nine times. The V call is TRBV6-5, the J call TRBJ2-3; D tentatively fits TRBD1 or TRBD2 (5 bases each). Germline loops: CDR1 MNHEY, CDR2 SVGAGI. The CDR3 covers 15 residues. Trimming pared 6 bases from V and 3 bases from J, leaving 16 bases between. The CDR3 DNA sequence: TGTGCCAGCAGCCGAGGGACGGGGAGTACAGATACGCAGTATTTT. As protein: CASSRGTGSTDTQYF.

The rearrangement joins TRBV20-1 to TRBJ2-1; D perhaps matches TRBD1 (6 bases). V was trimmed by 6 bases and J by 3 bases, leaving 12 bases between them. The V gene's germline CDR1 is DFQATT and CDR2 SNEGSKA (reference sequence). This CDR3 comprises 13 residues. CDR3 nucleotide sequence: TGCAGTGCACCGGGACAACTCTACAATGAGCAGTTCTTC. Protein sequence: CSAPGQLYNEQFF.

The chain employs TRBV4-1 and TRBJ1-2; TRBD1 matches at 9 bases. With V trimmed by 4 bases and J by 12 bases, 3 bases remained unmatched. The CDR3 extends over 11 amino acids. The germline gives CDR1 MGHRA, CDR2 YSYEKL. DNA for the CDR3: TGCGCCAGCAGCCGGACAGGGGTCCACACCTTC. Translated: CASSRTGVHTF.

The chain recombines TRBV18 with TRBJ1-5, with 9 positions matching TRBD1. This CDR3 is 17 amino acids long. The germline V gene has CDR1 KGHSH and CDR2 LQKENI. The V gene end was trimmed by 3 bases and the J gene end by 6 bases; junction bases not matched to a gene: 12. The DNA for the CDR3 is TGTGCCAGCTCACCCAGGGGAATCGGGACAGGGTTTCAGCCCCAGCATTTT. Translated: CASSPRGIGTGFQPQHF.

This clonotype was counted only a few times. The DNA for the CDR3 is TGCAGTGCTAGAGCTCGATCCGAGCAGTACTTC. This sequence encodes CSARARSEQYF. V and J are TRBV20-1 and TRBJ2-7; D unclear. The germline V gene has CDR1 DFQATT and CDR2 SNEGSKA (reference sequence). V was cut by 1 base and J by 6 bases, with 7 bases left in between. CDR3 length: 11 amino acids.

CDR3 in DNA: TGTGCCAGCAGCTTTGGCGGGAAGTACGAGCAGTACTTC. As protein: CASSFGGKYEQYF. This chain links TRBV11-3 with TRBJ2-7; possibly TRBD2 for D (6 bases). Trimming took off 3 bases at V and 4 bases at J, with 10 bases between the two ends. Germline loops: CDR1 SGHNT, CDR2 YENEEA. The CDR3 covers 13 residues.

Many counts were recorded for this clonotype. CDR3 region: CASRSRQGLYEQYF. In DNA, the CDR3 is TGTGCCAGCAGATCCCGACAGGGACTCTACGAGCAGTACTTC. The J gene is TRBJ2-7, the V gene TRBV7-2; maybe TRBD1 (7 bases). The CDR3 covers 14 residues. V lost 6 bases and J 3 bases, leaving 15 bases between the germline ends. Germline V gene sequence: CDR1 SGHTA, CDR2 FQGNSA.

The chain links TRBV4-3 to TRBJ2-2; the D gene is possibly TRBD1 (6 bases). Trimming removed 0 bases at V and 7 bases at J, with 15 bases between. CDR1 and CDR2 from the germline V gene are LGHNA and YSLEER. CDR3 length equals 16 residues. This CDR3 is CASSQDPPGTHGELFF. Here the CDR3 DNA reads TGCGCCAGCAGCCAAGATCCCCCGGGGACACACGGGGAGCTGTTTTTT.

This clonotype appeared a few times. The CDR3 reads CATLKQQGRYEQYF. In nucleotides, the CDR3 is TGTGCCACCCTAAAGCAGCAGGGGAGGTACGAGCAGTACTTC. The chain uses TRBV2 and TRBJ2-7; TRBD1 or TRBD2 may be the D gene (6 bases each). The germline V gene encodes CDR1 SNHLY and CDR2 FYNNEI. The CDR3 is made up of 14 amino acids. Trimming took off 10 bases at V and 4 bases at J, with 20 bases between the two ends.

The chain carries TRBV12-3 or TRBV12-4 and TRBJ2-5, with TRBD2 matching 7 bases. With 5 bases clipped from V and 0 bases from J, the junction kept 6 bases outside the gene matches. This CDR3 comprises 15 residues. This CDR3 reads CASSTGGLNQETQYF. The CDR3 region has the DNA TGTGCCAGCAGTACGGGGGGACTCAACCAAGAGACCCAGTACTTC.

On this clonotype itself: At one of its ends the junction is not consistent with the germline gene, which may arise from a read error. For the CDR3, the DNA is TGTGATAGTGGTTTGATCTCTTCGCCAGGTCCTCATTCACCCCTCCACTTT. This codes for CDSGLISSPGPHSPLHF. The chain joins TRBV12-5 to TRBJ1-6; D is uncertain. The CDR3 consists of 17 residues. Germline CDR1 LGHNT, CDR2 FRNRAP.

The sample holds a few counts of this clonotype. The gene calls are TRBV12-3 or TRBV12-4 and TRBJ1-2; no definite D call. This CDR3 contains 10 residues. V lost 11 bases to trimming and J lost 2 bases, with 6 bases between them. The CDR3 spells CASSNYGYTF. CDR3 DNA sequence: TGTGCCTCCTCCAACTATGGCTACACCTTC.

As for this clonotype: The junction differs from germline at one of its ends, possibly a read error. The chain uses TRBV5-1 and TRBJ2-5; 7 positions match TRBD1. Germline CDR1 reads SGHRS; CDR2 reads YFSETQ. This CDR3 has 14 residues. CDR3 loop: CASSLMTGQETKYF. The CDR3 DNA sequence: TGCGCCAGCAGCTTGATGACAGGGCAAGAGACCAAGTACTTC.

The chain uses TRBV4-1 and TRBJ1-5; D remains unclear. This CDR3 spans 15 amino acids. Trimming took 1 base from V and 3 from J, leaving 10 bases between them. The germline V gene has CDR1 MGHRA and CDR2 YSYEKL. The CDR3 spells CASSQAWQDNQPQHF. The CDR3 region has the DNA TGCGCCAGCAGCCAAGCATGGCAGGACAATCAGCCCCAGCATTTT.

There are a few counts of this clonotype. This chain links TRBV19 with TRBJ1-5; TRBD1 aligns across 9 bases. V trimming: 7 bases; J trimming: 7 bases; junction bases outside the gene matches: 14. Per germline, CDR1 LNHDA and CDR2 SQIVND (reference sequence). CDR3 size: 16 residues. CDR3 nucleotide sequence: TGTGCCAGTACGGCGAGGACAGGGGTTGGCGGGCAGCCCCAGCATTTT. Protein sequence: CASTARTGVGGQPQHF.

V and J are TRBV5-6 and TRBJ2-5; D is possibly TRBD2 (6 bases). This CDR3 comprises 14 residues. Germline assignment: CDR1 SGHDT and CDR2 YYEEEE. Trimming took 4 bases from V and 3 from J, leaving 13 bases between them. The CDR3 is CASSPPPGEETQYF. CDR3 bases: TGTGCCAGCAGCCCCCCTCCGGGGGAAGAGACCCAGTACTTC.

This clonotype appeared many times. The J gene is TRBJ2-7, the V gene TRBV6-1, with 8 positions matching TRBD2. V lost 6 bases, J lost 0 bases, and 1 base stayed unmatched. The V gene's germline CDR1 is MNHNS and CDR2 SASEGT. This CDR3 comprises 13 residues. The CDR3 DNA is TGTGCCAGCAGAGGGACTAGCTCCTACGAGCAGTACGTC. Residues: CASRGTSSYEQYV.

This clonotype was detected only a few times. V and J are TRBV29-1 and TRBJ1-5; TRBD1 agrees at 9 bases. Germline V gives CDR1 SQVTM, CDR2 ANQGSEA. Trimming took 4 bases from V and 4 from J; bases not matched to a gene: 5. This CDR3 region has 14 residues. The CDR3 reads CSVAGQGGNQPQHF. DNA of the CDR3: TGCAGCGTTGCGGGACAGGGTGGAAATCAGCCCCAGCATTTT.

V is TRBV29-1 and J is TRBJ1-4; no firm D call. Per germline, CDR1 SQVTM and CDR2 ANQGSEA. The V and J ends lost 4 bases and 5 bases respectively, with 11 bases between them. This CDR3 region has 13 residues. The CDR3 protein is CSVANGVNEKLFF. The CDR3 DNA sequence: TGCAGCGTTGCCAATGGGGTGAATGAAAAACTGTTTTTT.